This entry lists 13 T cell receptor beta chains sequenced from one sample in a study of radiotherapy plus CTLA-4 blockade in lung cancer. Assay used: immunoSEQ multiplex PCR; TCRdb lists only in-frame clones, some missing. Among nearly 15,000 clones, under 75% were seen once, and the ten largest hold 50% to 65%. The sample was peripheral blood, taken from a patient treated with radiotherapy plus ipilimumab. These TCRs come from a human donor with non-small cell lung cancer whose response to radiotherapy plus ipilimumab could not be evaluated.

There are many counts of this clone. The chain recombines TRBV7-8 with TRBJ2-7, with 15 bases matching TRBD2. This CDR3 has 17 amino acids. Trimming removed 6 bases from V and 5 bases from J; junction bases left unmatched: 11. Germline CDR1 is SGHVS and CDR2 is FQNEAQ. The CDR3 region has the DNA TGTGCCAGCAGGGAAGGGACTAGCGGGGGGATTTCCCACGAGCAGTACTTC. Residues: CASREGTSGGISHEQYF. Based on the CDR3 plus reference TRBV7-8 and TRBJ2-7, the full variable domain is GAGVSQSPRYKVAKRGQDVALRCDPISGHVSLFWYQQALGQGPEFLTYFQNEAQLDKSGLPSDRFFAERPEGSVSTLKIQRTQQEDSAVYLCASREGTSGGISHEQYFGPGTRLTVT.

This clone has just a few counts. CDR3 region: CASSQTVSYEQYV. The CDR3 DNA follows: TGTGCCAGCAGTCAGACAGTATCCTACGAGCAGTACGTC. The genes are TRBV6-6 and TRBJ2-7; D might be TRBD1 (5 bases). Germline lookup yields CDR1 MNHNY and CDR2 SVGAGI (reference sequence). Trimming took 5 bases from V and 1 from J, leaving 9 bases between them. The CDR3 runs to 13 residues.

This clone was seen once. The genes are TRBV4-1 and TRBJ2-7, with TRBD1 matching over 10 bases. CDR3 length: 15 residues. The ends lost 1 base at V and 4 bases at J; junction bases unmatched: 4. Germline V gene lookup returns CDR1 MGHRA and CDR2 YSYEKL. The CDR3 sequence is CASSQGGTGVYEQYF. The CDR3 DNA sequence: TGCGCCAGCAGCCAAGGAGGGACAGGGGTATACGAGCAGTACTTC.

The chain is built from TRBV19 and TRBJ2-5; tentatively, D is TRBD2 (7 bases). The CDR3 has 15 amino acids. V shed 1 base and J shed 2 bases, with 11 bases lying between them. The germline V gene has CDR1 LNHDA and CDR2 SQIVND (reference sequence). For the CDR3, the DNA is TGTGCCAGTAGTATAGCGGGGGGCAGTCAAGAGACCCAGTACTTC. It encodes CASSIAGGSQETQYF.

The chain has TRBV9 and TRBJ2-5, with no clear D. The V end was cut by 1 base, the J end by 5 bases, with 3 bases between. Looked up from germline, CDR1 is SGDLS and CDR2 is YYNGEE. The CDR3 extends over 11 amino acids. The CDR3 sequence: CASSVRETQYF. The CDR3 DNA reads TGTGCCAGCAGCGTACGGGAGACCCAGTACTTC.

V is TRBV2 and J is TRBJ2-1; a weak D match, TRBD1 (5 bases). CDR3 length equals 13 residues. From germline, CDR1 is SNHLY and CDR2 FYNNEI. With 4 bases removed from V and 8 bases from J, the gap between germline ends came to 12 bases. In nucleotides, the CDR3 is TGTGCCAGCAGTGTGCAGGGTAGGGATGAGCAGTTCTTC. This encodes CASSVQGRDEQFF.

V usage is TRBV28 and J usage is TRBJ1-4; a weak D match, TRBD1 (5 bases). CDR3 length equals 14 residues. Germline values: CDR1 MDHEN, CDR2 SYDVKM. Between the trimmed V and J ends, which lost 8 bases and 0 bases, there was a span of 10 bases. CDR3: CASGGAATNEKLFF. CDR3 in DNA: TGTGCCAGCGGAGGGGCCGCAACTAATGAAAAACTGTTTTTT.

The V call is TRBV7-9, the J call TRBJ1-1; no reliable D call. The ends were cut back, 0 bases at V and 4 bases at J, with 9 bases in the middle. Germline-derived CDR1 and CDR2 are SEHNR and FQNEAQ (reference sequence). The CDR3 has 14 residues. The CDR3 loop reads CASSLALAATEAFF. CDR3 bases: TGTGCCAGCAGCTTAGCGCTGGCTGCCACTGAAGCTTTCTTT.

This clone was seen only a few times. Written as DNA, the CDR3 is TGTGCCAGCAGCTTGGGCAGGGCTTACGGTCAGCCCCAGCATTTT. It is translated as CASSLGRAYGQPQHF. The chain couples TRBV7-2 to TRBJ1-5; D perhaps matches TRBD1 (5 bases). Trimming took off 3 bases at V and 6 bases at J, with 15 bases between the two ends. The CDR3 totals 15 residues. From germline, CDR1 is SGHTA and CDR2 FQGNSA. Full variable domain (missing parts from reference TRBV7-2 and TRBJ1-5): GAGVSQSPSNKVTEKGKDVELRCDPISGHTALYWYRQSLGQGLEFLIYFQGNSAPDKSGLPSDRFSAERTGGSVSTLTIQRTQQEDSAVYLCASSLGRAYGQPQHFGDGTRLSIL.

J is TRBJ2-6 and V is TRBV5-4; 8 nucleotides line up with TRBD1. The CDR3 has 16 amino acids. Germline trimming cut 4 bases from V and 0 bases from J; bases unmatched to any gene: 3. Germline V gene data show CDR1 as SGHNT and CDR2 as YYREEE (reference sequence). This chain's CDR3 is CASSRDRSSGANVLTF. Written as DNA, the CDR3 is TGTGCCAGCAGCCGGGACAGGAGCTCTGGGGCCAACGTCCTGACTTTC.

About this clone itself: An end of the junction differs from the germline gene, which may be a read error. Distinct nucleotide sequences in the sample also encode this CDR3. The chain joins TRBV6-5 to TRBJ1-6, with 9 bases matching TRBD1. This CDR3 is built from 15 residues. CDR1 MNHEY and CDR2 SVGAGI come from the germline V gene. Written as DNA, the CDR3 is TGTGCCAGCAGAATTGGACAGGGGTTTAATTCCCCCCTCCACTTT. It yields the protein CASRIGQGFNSPLHF.

The chain recombines TRBV5-1 with TRBJ2-3, with no clear D. The CDR3 has 16 residues. CDR1 and CDR2 from the germline V gene are SGHRS and YFSETQ. V was shortened by 3 bases and J by 9 bases, with 23 bases between the two germline ends. The CDR3 spells CASSSLISSTLSTQYF. Written as DNA, the CDR3 is TGCGCCAGCAGCTCTCTTATCTCAAGTACTCTGAGCACGCAGTATTTT.

The rearrangement uses TRBV11-3 and TRBJ2-2; 9 bases are shared with TRBD1. CDR3 length equals 15 residues. V gave up 6 bases and J gave up 3 bases; unmatched junction bases: 5. CDR1 and CDR2 (germline): SGHNT, YENEEA. In DNA, the CDR3 is TGTGCCAGCAGTACTAGACAGGGGGACACCGGGGAGCTGTTTTTT. This encodes CASSTRQGDTGELFF.